The present TCR beta chain was sequenced within a study of T cell repertoires in cytomegalovirus infection. In the study overall: Public signatures in TCR beta pointed to CMV infection and matching HLA type.

For this clonotype: What it binds is not known.

TCRdb ran MiXCR on the reads and lists one entry per CDR3 protein. The data contain around 530,000 distinct CDR3 sequences, about a quarter of them singletons. V lost 5 bases and J 8 bases, leaving 18 bases between the germline ends. From germline, CDR1 is SGHAT and CDR2 FQNNGV. The CDR3 spans 14 residues. The study, taken as a whole, reports: HLA-C-restricted CMV clonotypes gave the most frequent clonotype in two of eight donors. Identification of carriers of CMV plus the relevant HLA was achieved through cumulative public TCR beta family frequency.

The rearrangement links TRBV11-2 to TRBJ1-2; the D gene is possibly TRBD1 (5 bases). The clonotype was recovered from a human donor in good health (CMV status not recorded). Some clones in this sample may be carry-over from other donors' samples. Source material: PBMCs. The CDR3 DNA is TGTGCCAGCAGCATTCGAGCGGGGCGGGGAGGCTACACCTTC. Its translation is CASSIRAGRGGYTF.